The entry below gives a single TCR beta chain sequence along with its context. Its target antigen remains unknown. Within one base of it there is no much larger clone, and no base qualities were kept. The entry originates in a study of resident and recirculating memory T cells in vitiligo (dated by TCRdb to 2016 to 2019). About the study as a whole: The study took epidermis from shave biopsies of two lesional and two nonlesional sites, plus PBMCs, from each of a few stable vitiligo patients for TCR beta sequencing. Without cell sorting, samples were homogenized immediately before genomic DNA was extracted using the Qiagen DNeasy Blood & Tissue Kit. The goal of the human TCR beta sequencing was to check whether lesional vitiligo skin contained specific clones that differed from the clones found in nonlesional skin and blood. Results and caveats for the whole study, not just this receptor: TCR sequences were not shared across biopsy sites or across patients, which suggests that different T cell clones infiltrate different lesions, a pattern described as private specificity. Clonality was not the same from one vitiligo lesion to another, and no unique dominant TCR clone turned up. Mechanistic studies in the future are needed to assess how much the detected T cell clones and the human Trm pools versus Tcm pools each contribute. Overlap and correlation analysis showed no significant repertoire overlap between biopsies except for each lesion with itself, even within a single patient.

Stable vitiligo was defined as no change in lesions over the previous 6 months. To count as stable, patients also needed to show no confetti depigmentation, which is a clinical sign of active vitiligo. Any patient who had received treatment in the previous three months was excluded. PBMCs were isolated from heparinized blood by Ficoll density gradient centrifugation and were subsequently flash-frozen. The immunoSEQ hsTCRB kit was used to amplify TCR beta chains from the genomic DNA. The immunoSEQ service ran the sequencing of the TCR beta libraries on an Illumina MiSeq instrument. The authors' pipeline ran thus. The immunoSEQ Analyzer was used to analyze the repertoire data. TCRdb retrieved this table from immuneACCESS and kept in-frame rearrangements only. Not all clones are present; in checked studies, unresolved V genes account for under half, and no reason is known for the remainder. The V and J calls and clone size come from that table; D and trimming were worked out from the DNA. In all, the sample holds about 45,000 clones, and about 90% of those were seen once. The ten largest clones add up to about 4.5% of the sample.

Including the terminal cysteine and phenylalanine, the CDR3 comprises 15 residues. The CDR3 DNA has 45 bases and is translated from base 1. From the germline V gene, CDR1 is SGHTA and CDR2 is FQGNSA. V gives up 5 bases and J gives up 0 bases, and the segment between their germline ends measures 14 bases. The rearranged segments are TRBV7-2 and TRBJ2-7, and possibly TRBD2, on 6 matching bases. The clonotype originates from a male donor with vitiligo. The sample taken for sequencing was blood. The DNA reads as follows: TGTGCCAGCAGCCAGGCGGCTAGCGCCTCCTACGAGCAGTACTTC. It translates to CASSQAASASYEQYF.